This T cell receptor beta chain was documented in a study of blood T cell repertoires in COVID-19. Study in general: The samples span acute and convalescent COVID-19 from the United States, Italy and Spain. Sources were T cells, B-cell-depleted T cells, or PBMCs; the material itself was cDNA or gDNA.

Original processing notes: By means of reference gene primer amplification, nucleated cell counts were estimated. Assay used: immunoSEQ multiplex PCR; TCRdb lists only in-frame clones, some missing. The DNA was the basis for D and trimming; V, J and clone size are from that table. The repertoire holds around 260,000 clones, with 88% as singletons. The CDR3 covers 14 residues. V dropped 3 bases and J dropped 3; count of bases not matched to a gene: 3. Germline V gene lookup returns CDR1 KGHSH and CDR2 LQKENI. The sample taken for sequencing was peripheral blood. This chain joins TRBV18 and TRBJ1-1, with 8 bases identical to TRBD1. The clonotype was recovered from a human donor in a cohort sampled during active COVID-19. The CDR3 here is CASSPTDRDTEAFF. Written as DNA, the CDR3 is TGTGCCAGCTCACCGACGGACAGGGACACTGAAGCTTTCTTT. Drawing the rest from reference TRBV18 and TRBJ1-1, the complete variable domain is NAGVMQNPRHLVRRRGQEARLRCSPMKGHSHVYWYRQLPEEGLKFMVYLQKENIIDESGMPKERFSAEFPKEGPSILRIQQVVRGDSAAYFCASSPTDRDTEAFFGQGTRLTVV.